The 22 T cell receptor beta chains presented below share a single source sample, sequenced in a study of T-cell reconstitution after alpha-beta-depleted transplantation in children. Preparation of the TCRbeta library was carried out with unique molecular identifiers. TCRdb re-analysed the PCR reads in MiXCR, keeping a single row per CDR3 protein. Among approximately 400,000 distinct CDR3 sequences listed, approximately 11% were seen once. The input for sequencing was PBMCs from the stem cell graft donor, taken from the stem cell graft. These TCRs come from a human donor who donated a stem cell graft to a child with acute myeloid leukemia.

The chain couples TRBV6-5 to TRBJ2-7; 8 positions agree with TRBD1. CDR1 is MNHEY, CDR2 SVGAGI, per germline. The CDR3 totals 14 residues. Losses at the gene ends were 4 bases for V and 5 bases for J; bases not matched to a gene: 7. CDR3 coding DNA: TGTGCCAGCAGTTCGGGACAGGCCGGAGACGAGCAGTACTTC. It yields the protein CASSSGQAGDEQYF.

Many counts were recorded for this clonotype. The chain carries TRBV20-1 and TRBJ2-3; no firm D call. The CDR3 consists of 12 residues. V was cut by 0 bases and J by 6 bases, with 7 bases left in between. Germline CDR1 and CDR2: DFQATT and SNEGSKA (reference sequence). The CDR3 loop reads CSARDVWDTQYF. The CDR3 DNA is TGCAGTGCTAGAGATGTGTGGGATACGCAGTATTTT.

This clonotype was seen more than once but under ten times. The rearrangement joins TRBV30 to TRBJ1-1; D is unclear. This CDR3 comprises 13 residues. V dropped 4 bases and J dropped 8 bases, with 17 bases sitting between them. Germline assignment: CDR1 GTSNPN and CDR2 SVGIG (reference sequence). The CDR3 region is CAWNLKTETEAFF. The CDR3 region has the DNA TGTGCCTGGAACCTAAAGACTGAAACCGAAGCTTTCTTT.

This clonotype was counted only a few times. The chain carries TRBV15 and TRBJ2-5, with a possible D match to TRBD2 (6 bases). The CDR3 is 14 amino acids. The germline gives CDR1 LNHNV, CDR2 YYDKDF (reference sequence). The V and J ends lost 0 bases and 5 bases respectively, with 10 bases between them. Here the CDR3 reads CATSRDLLAETQYF. The DNA of the CDR3 is TGTGCCACCAGCAGAGATCTCCTAGCGGAGACCCAGTACTTC.

The chain uses TRBV5-6 and TRBJ2-3, with 9 bases matching TRBD2. V gave up 4 bases and J gave up 6 bases; unmatched junction bases: 12. This CDR3 has 16 residues. The germline V gene has CDR1 SGHDT and CDR2 YYEEEE. The CDR3 DNA reads as TGTGCCAGCAGCGCACCTAGCGGGAATGTGGGGGATACGCAGTATTTT. The encoded protein is CASSAPSGNVGDTQYF.

This chain links TRBV7-2 with TRBJ2-5, with 10 bases identical to TRBD2. Unmatched junction bases numbered 13, after V lost 5 bases and J lost 4 bases. The V gene's germline CDR1 is SGHTA and CDR2 FQGNSA. The CDR3 has 17 residues. In nucleotides, the CDR3 is TGTGCCAGCAGCCCCCGGGTAGCGGGGGGCCGGAGAGAGACCCAGTACTTC. Protein product: CASSPRVAGGRRETQYF.

This clonotype was seen ten or more times. The chain carries TRBV6-2 or TRBV6-3 and TRBJ1-5, with a tentative D call TRBD1 (5 bases). In germline, CDR1 is MNHEY, CDR2 SVGEGT. V gave up 6 bases and J gave up 0 bases, with 15 bases separating them. CDR3 length: 16 residues. The CDR3 loop reads CASSVTGAYSNQPQHF. In DNA form, the CDR3 reads TGTGCCAGCAGCGTTACCGGGGCCTATAGCAATCAGCCCCAGCATTTT.

This clonotype showed up many times. This chain connects TRBV5-1 to TRBJ2-7, with D perhaps matching TRBD2 (6 bases). The V end was cut by 2 bases, the J end by 3 bases, with 9 bases between. The CDR3 length is 13 residues. The germline gives CDR1 SGHRS, CDR2 YFSETQ. CDR3 sequence: CASSFAGSYEQYF. In DNA, the CDR3 is TGCGCCAGCAGCTTCGCCGGGAGCTACGAGCAGTACTTC. Complete variable domain (other parts from reference TRBV5-1 and TRBJ2-7): KAGVTQTPRYLIKTRGQQVTLSCSPISGHRSVSWYQQTPGQGLQFLFEYFSETQRNKGNFPGRFSGRQFSNSRSEMNVSTLELGDSALYLCASSFAGSYEQYFGPGTRLTVT.

The chain couples TRBV20-1 to TRBJ2-7; perhaps TRBD2 as D (6 bases). The germline V and J ends were trimmed by 3 bases and 5 bases, with 17 bases remaining between them. CDR3 size: 14 residues. Germline values: CDR1 DFQATT, CDR2 SNEGSKA (reference sequence). CDR3 loop: CSARGIGGNNEQYV. In nucleotides, the CDR3 is TGCAGTGCTAGGGGGATAGGAGGGAACAACGAGCAGTACGTC.

This clonotype was observed at least ten times. The chain links TRBV20-1 to TRBJ2-4; D is undetermined. Germline V CDR1 and CDR2: DFQATT, SNEGSKA (reference sequence). V was pared by 3 bases and J by 6 bases, with 12 bases between. This CDR3 comprises 13 residues. The CDR3 protein is CSASPALGNIQYF. In nucleotides, the CDR3 is TGCAGTGCTAGCCCAGCGCTGGGAAACATTCAGTACTTC.

This clonotype has ten or more counts. The chain combines TRBV5-1 with TRBJ1-6, with D maybe TRBD1 (5 bases). Germline values: CDR1 SGHRS, CDR2 YFSETQ. CDR3 length: 18 residues. Trimming took off 0 bases at V and 0 bases at J, with 13 bases between the two ends. The CDR3 DNA is TGCGCCAGCAGCTTGGATGGGACTGCGAGCTCCTATAATTCACCCCTCCACTTT. Protein sequence: CASSLDGTASSYNSPLHF. The entire variable domain, with the rest obtained from reference TRBV5-1 and TRBJ1-6, is as follows: KAGVTQTPRYLIKTRGQQVTLSCSPISGHRSVSWYQQTPGQGLQFLFEYFSETQRNKGNFPGRFSGRQFSNSRSEMNVSTLELGDSALYLCASSLDGTASSYNSPLHFGNGTRLTVT.

The sample holds many counts of this clonotype. The chain recombines TRBV6-5 with TRBJ1-5; 7 bases map to TRBD1. J was trimmed by 2 bases and V by 6 bases; bases with no gene match: 7. The CDR3 consists of 15 residues. Germline V gene lookup returns CDR1 MNHEY and CDR2 SVGAGI. The CDR3: CASSTRGSGNQPQHF. The CDR3 region has the DNA TGTGCCAGCAGCACCAGGGGGTCGGGCAATCAGCCCCAGCATTTT.

As to this clonotype: Sequence at one end of the junction differs from germline and may be a read error. The chain has TRBV23-1 and TRBJ1-5, with a weak D call TRBD1 (6 bases). TRBV23-1 is reported as an ORF; its role is uncertain. The CDR3 contains 14 residues. CDR3 DNA sequence: TGCGCCAGTAGTCGACAGAGGGGGTCTCAGCCCCAGCATTTT. This gives the protein CASSRQRGSQPQHF.

This clonotype was seen a handful of times. V gene TRBV7-2 combines with J gene TRBJ1-3; D uncertain. V was cut by 0 bases and J by 0 bases, with 9 bases left in between. CDR3 length: 16 amino acids. Germline V CDR1 and CDR2: SGHTA, FQGNSA. In DNA, the CDR3 is TGTGCCAGCAGCTTAGCGCCCCGGGACTCTGGAAACACCATATATTTT. Translation: CASSLAPRDSGNTIYF.

This chain connects TRBV12-5 to TRBJ1-1; no reliable D call. Trimming stripped 0 bases from V and 0 bases from J, with 11 bases between. There are 16 residues in the CDR3. Germline V gene sequence: CDR1 LGHNT, CDR2 FRNRAP. CDR3 residues: CASGLVTAGMNTEAFF. The CDR3 bases are TGTGCTAGTGGTTTGGTGACTGCCGGCATGAACACTGAAGCTTTCTTT. Using reference TRBV12-5 and TRBJ1-1 for the parts outside the CDR3, the full variable domain is DARVTQTPRHKVTEMGQEVTMRCQPILGHNTVFWYRQTMMQGLELLAYFRNRAPLDDSGMPKDRFSAEMPDATLATLKIQPSEPRDSAVYFCASGLVTAGMNTEAFFGQGTRLTVV.

The rearrangement uses TRBV20-1 and TRBJ1-4; 8 bases match TRBD1. The CDR3 sequence is 14 residues long. With V trimmed by 5 bases and J by 8 bases, 10 bases remained unmatched. CDR1 and CDR2 (germline): DFQATT, SNEGSKA (reference sequence). CDR3 residues: CSAGTGQAGEKLFF. As DNA, the CDR3 is TGCAGTGCTGGGACAGGACAGGCCGGAGAAAAACTGTTTTTT.

This clonotype has more than one count but fewer than ten. This chain connects TRBV10-3 to TRBJ2-2; the D is unclear. From germline, CDR1 is ENHRY and CDR2 SYGVKD. V shed 0 bases and J shed 6 bases, with 8 bases lying between them. The CDR3 is 14 amino acids. This CDR3 reads CAISESLVAGELFF. The CDR3, as DNA: TGTGCCATCAGTGAGTCCCTCGTTGCCGGGGAGCTGTTTTTT.

This clonotype was detected many times. This sequence joins TRBV4-2 and TRBJ2-5; D remains unclear. The CDR3 sequence is 15 residues long. Per germline, CDR1 LGHNA and CDR2 YNFKEQ. The ends were cut back, 1 base at V and 5 bases at J, with 14 bases in the middle. The CDR3 nucleotides are TGTGCCAGCAGCCAAGCCAGGACCCCTAGGGAGACCCAGTACTTC. Translated, it gives CASSQARTPRETQYF.

This clonotype was seen at least ten times. V is TRBV5-1 and J is TRBJ1-3; weak D call: TRBD1 (6 bases). From germline, CDR1 is SGHRS and CDR2 YFSETQ. There are 15 residues in the CDR3. Trimming removed 5 bases at V and 2 bases at J, with 14 bases between. This CDR3 reads CASSSGQGTGNTIYF. The CDR3 nucleotides read TGCGCCAGCAGTTCTGGGCAGGGGACTGGAAACACCATATATTTT.

As to this clonotype: A read error may produce the germline difference seen at one junction end. The chain is built from TRBV12-3 or TRBV12-4 and TRBJ1-2; perhaps TRBD1 as D (5 bases). The CDR3 sequence is 12 residues long. CDR3: CTSSYRGVGYTF. DNA for the CDR3: TGTACCAGCAGTTATAGGGGTGTTGGCTACACCTTC.

The chain combines TRBV3-1 with TRBJ2-3; 8 nucleotides agree with TRBD2. The CDR3 has 18 amino acids. After removal of 0 bases from V and 3 bases from J, the junction contained 11 bases not matched to a gene. The germline gives CDR1 LGHDT, CDR2 YNNKEL (reference sequence). The CDR3 region has the DNA TGTGCCAGCAGCCAAGATCGCGGGGGGCCCGTTATAACAGATACGCAGTATTTT. Translation: CASSQDRGGPVITDTQYF.

This clonotype was counted a few times. The chain has TRBV20-1 and TRBJ2-1; 7 nucleotides match TRBD2. The ends lost 1 base at V and 10 bases at J; junction bases unmatched: 13. The CDR3 sequence is 15 residues long. CDR1 and CDR2 (germline): DFQATT, SNEGSKA (reference sequence). The CDR3 region has the DNA TGCAGTGCTAGAGGGATGGCGGGAGTAAACGGGGAGCAGTTCTTC. It is translated as CSARGMAGVNGEQFF.